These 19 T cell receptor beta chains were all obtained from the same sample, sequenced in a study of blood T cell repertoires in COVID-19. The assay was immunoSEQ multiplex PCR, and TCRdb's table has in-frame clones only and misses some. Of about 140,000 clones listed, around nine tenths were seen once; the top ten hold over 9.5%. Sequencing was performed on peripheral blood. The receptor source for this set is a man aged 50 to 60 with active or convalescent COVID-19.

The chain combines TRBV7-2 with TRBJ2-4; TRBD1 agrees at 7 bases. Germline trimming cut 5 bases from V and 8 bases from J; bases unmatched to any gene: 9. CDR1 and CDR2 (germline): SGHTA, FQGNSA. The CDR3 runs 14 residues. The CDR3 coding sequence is TGTGCCAGCAGCCAAGGGACAGTTGGTGACATTCAGTACTTC. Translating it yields CASSQGTVGDIQYF.

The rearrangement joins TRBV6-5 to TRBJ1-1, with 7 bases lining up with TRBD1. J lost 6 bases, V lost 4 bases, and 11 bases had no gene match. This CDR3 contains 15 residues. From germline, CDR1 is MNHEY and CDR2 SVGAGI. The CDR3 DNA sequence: TGTGCCAGCAGTTCTCGACAGGGTGAGATGCCTGAAGCTTTCTTT. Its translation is CASSSRQGEMPEAFF.

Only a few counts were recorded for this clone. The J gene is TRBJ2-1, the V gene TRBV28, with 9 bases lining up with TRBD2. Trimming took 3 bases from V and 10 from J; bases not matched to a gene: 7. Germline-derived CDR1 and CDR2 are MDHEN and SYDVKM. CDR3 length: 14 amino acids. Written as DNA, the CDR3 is TGTGCCAGCAGTTTGTGGCGGGAGGGCCAAGAGCAGTTCTTC. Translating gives CASSLWREGQEQFF.

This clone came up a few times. CDR3 DNA: TGCGCCAGCAGCTTGGCCGGTGCAGGGGGCAAACACGAGCAGTACTTC. It encodes CASSLAGAGGKHEQYF. V is TRBV5-1 and J is TRBJ2-7, with TRBD1 identical over 8 bases. V lost 0 bases and J lost 5; bases outside the gene matches: 10. Germline loops: CDR1 SGHRS, CDR2 YFSETQ. The CDR3 is made up of 16 amino acids.

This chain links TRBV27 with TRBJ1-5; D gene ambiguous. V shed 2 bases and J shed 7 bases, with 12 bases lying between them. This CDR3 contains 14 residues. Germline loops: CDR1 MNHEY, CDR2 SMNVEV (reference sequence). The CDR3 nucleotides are TGTGCCAGCAGTTTAGGTTCCCCGGGGCAGCCCCAGCATTTT. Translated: CASSLGSPGQPQHF.

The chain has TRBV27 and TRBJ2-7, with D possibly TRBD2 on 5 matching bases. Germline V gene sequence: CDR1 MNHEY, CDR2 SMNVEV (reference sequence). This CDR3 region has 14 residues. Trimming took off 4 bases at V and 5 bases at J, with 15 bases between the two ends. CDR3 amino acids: CASSSSRLSHEQYF. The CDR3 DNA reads TGTGCCAGCAGTTCCAGCCGACTATCCCACGAGCAGTACTTC.

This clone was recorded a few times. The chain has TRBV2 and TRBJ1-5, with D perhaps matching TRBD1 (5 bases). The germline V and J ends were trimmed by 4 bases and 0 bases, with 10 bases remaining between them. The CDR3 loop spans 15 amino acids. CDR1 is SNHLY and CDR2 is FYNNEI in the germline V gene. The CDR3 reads CASSGQSSSNQPQHF. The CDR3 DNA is TGTGCCAGCAGTGGACAGAGTTCTAGCAATCAGCCCCAGCATTTT.

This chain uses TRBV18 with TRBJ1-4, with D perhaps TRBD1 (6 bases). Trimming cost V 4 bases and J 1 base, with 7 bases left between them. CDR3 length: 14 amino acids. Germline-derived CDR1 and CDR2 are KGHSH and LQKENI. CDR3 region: CASSRDITNEKLFF. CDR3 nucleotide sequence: TGTGCCAGCTCACGGGACATAACTAATGAAAAACTGTTTTTT. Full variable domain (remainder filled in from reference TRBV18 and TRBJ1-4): NAGVMQNPRHLVRRRGQEARLRCSPMKGHSHVYWYRQLPEEGLKFMVYLQKENIIDESGMPKERFSAEFPKEGPSILRIQQVVRGDSAAYFCASSRDITNEKLFFGSGTQLSVL.

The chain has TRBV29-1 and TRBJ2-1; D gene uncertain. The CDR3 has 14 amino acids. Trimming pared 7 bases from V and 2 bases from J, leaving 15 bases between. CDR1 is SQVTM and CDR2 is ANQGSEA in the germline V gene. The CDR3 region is CSAALPPAYNEQFF. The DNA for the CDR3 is TGCAGCGCCGCACTCCCCCCGGCCTACAATGAGCAGTTCTTC.

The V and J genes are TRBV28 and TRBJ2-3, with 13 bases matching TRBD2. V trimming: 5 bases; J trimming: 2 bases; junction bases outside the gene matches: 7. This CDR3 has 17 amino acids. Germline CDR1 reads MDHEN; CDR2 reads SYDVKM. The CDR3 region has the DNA TGTGCCAGCAGTCCCGGGACTAGCGGGGTTGACACAGATACGCAGTATTTT. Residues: CASSPGTSGVDTDTQYF.

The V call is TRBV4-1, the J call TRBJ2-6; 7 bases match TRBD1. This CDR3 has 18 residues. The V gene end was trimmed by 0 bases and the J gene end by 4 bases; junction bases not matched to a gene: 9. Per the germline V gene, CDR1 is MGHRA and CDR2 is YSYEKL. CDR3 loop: CASSQDSGRGSGANVLTF. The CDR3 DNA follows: TGCGCCAGCAGCCAAGATAGTGGCAGGGGGTCGGGGGCCAACGTCCTGACTTTC.

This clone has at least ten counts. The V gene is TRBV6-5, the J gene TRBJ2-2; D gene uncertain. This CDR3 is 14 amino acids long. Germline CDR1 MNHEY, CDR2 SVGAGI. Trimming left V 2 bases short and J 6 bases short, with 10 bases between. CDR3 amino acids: CASSYGPGPGELFF. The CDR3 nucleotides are TGTGCCAGCAGTTACGGTCCAGGCCCCGGGGAGCTGTTTTTT.

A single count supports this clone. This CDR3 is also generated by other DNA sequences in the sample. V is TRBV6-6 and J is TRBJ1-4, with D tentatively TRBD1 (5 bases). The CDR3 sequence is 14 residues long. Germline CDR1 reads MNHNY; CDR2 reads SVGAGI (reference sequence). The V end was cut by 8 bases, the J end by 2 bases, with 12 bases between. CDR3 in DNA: TGTGCCAGCCTCCGGGGGGGGACTAATGAAAAACTGTTTTTT. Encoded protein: CASLRGGTNEKLFF.

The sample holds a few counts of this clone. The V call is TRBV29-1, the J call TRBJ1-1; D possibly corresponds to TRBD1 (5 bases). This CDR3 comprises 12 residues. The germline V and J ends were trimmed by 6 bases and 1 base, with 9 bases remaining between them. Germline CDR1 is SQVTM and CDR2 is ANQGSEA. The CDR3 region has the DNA TGCAGCGTCAGGGTAGGGAACACTGAAGCTTTCTTT. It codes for CSVRVGNTEAFF.

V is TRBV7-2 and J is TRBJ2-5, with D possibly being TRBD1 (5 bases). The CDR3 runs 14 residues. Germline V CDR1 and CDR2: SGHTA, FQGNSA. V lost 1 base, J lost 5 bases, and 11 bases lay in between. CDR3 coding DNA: TGTGCCAGCAGCTTAGAATTGTCAGGGGAGACCCAGTACTTC. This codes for CASSLELSGETQYF.

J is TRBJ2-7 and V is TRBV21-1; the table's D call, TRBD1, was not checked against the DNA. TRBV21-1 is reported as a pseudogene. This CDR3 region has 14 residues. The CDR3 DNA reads TGTGCCAGCAGCAAATCCCAGATGGCGCTAGGGGAGTACTTC. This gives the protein CASSKSQMALGEYF.

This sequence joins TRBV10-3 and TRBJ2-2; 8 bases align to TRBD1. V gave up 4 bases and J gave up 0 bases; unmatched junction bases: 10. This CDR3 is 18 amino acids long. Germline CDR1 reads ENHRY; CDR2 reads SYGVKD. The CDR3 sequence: CAISALGGTGSNTGELFF. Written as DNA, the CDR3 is TGTGCCATCAGTGCCCTAGGGGGGACAGGTTCGAACACCGGGGAGCTGTTTTTT.

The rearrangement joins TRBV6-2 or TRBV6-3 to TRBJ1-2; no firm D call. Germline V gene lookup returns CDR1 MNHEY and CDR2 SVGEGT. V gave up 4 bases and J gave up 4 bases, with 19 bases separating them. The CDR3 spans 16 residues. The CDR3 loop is CASSSPGGTGGYGYTF. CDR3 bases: TGTGCCAGCAGTTCACCTGGAGGTACGGGCGGCTATGGCTACACCTTC.

CDR3 protein: CASSLGGRVETQYF. The CDR3 region has the DNA TGTGCCAGCAGCTTAGGCGGGAGGGTGGAGACCCAGTACTTC. The V gene is TRBV7-9, the J gene TRBJ2-5; 9 positions match TRBD2. Germline assignment: CDR1 SEHNR and CDR2 FQNEAQ (reference sequence). Trimming cost V 1 base and J 5 bases; bases outside gene matches: 2. CDR3 length equals 14 residues.